This TCR beta chain is drawn from a study of spatial heterogeneity in lung cancer. Across the study: The average count in raw reads for each unique TCR and UMI combination exceeded 9.5 appearances. Notes on the study in general: Detection of ubiquitous tumor TCRs in blood was higher at resection than follow-up.

Single TCR cDNA molecules each had their own unique molecular identifier. MiXCR, applied by TCRdb to the 5' RACE reads, yields one record per CDR3 protein. Of about 120,000 distinct CDR3 sequences in the sample, over 9% were seen once. There are a few counts of this clonotype. Its target is not known. Time point noted: blood at routine non-recurrence follow-up after resection. Sequencing was performed on whole RNA extracted from tumor and nontumor lung tissue, or from frozen PBMC, and the material was left unsorted. V gave up 4 bases and J gave up 0 bases, with 9 bases separating them. This CDR3 spans 14 amino acids. Germline loops: CDR1 SGHTA, CDR2 FQGNSA.

The chain recombines TRBV7-2 with TRBJ2-5; the D is unclear. The clonotype comes from a male donor with early-stage non-small cell lung cancer. The sample here was PBMCs, taken at follow-up. Here the CDR3 DNA reads TGTGCCAGCAGCTCAGGACCGTACCAAGAGACCCAGTACTTC. This translates into CASSSGPYQETQYF.